The next 19 T cell receptor beta chains were all read from a single sample in a study of early T cells in non-severe SARS-CoV-2 infection. TCRdb re-analysed the 5' RACE reads in MiXCR, keeping a single row per CDR3 protein. The sample has 50,000 to 65,000 distinct CDR3 sequences, roughly 7.8% seen once. Source: whole blood, taken at baseline. These TCRs come from an adult who was a healthcare worker with PCR-confirmed SARS-CoV-2 infection or an uninfected control (not recorded which).

J is TRBJ1-6 and V is TRBV12-3 or TRBV12-4; no clear D gene. V lost 6 bases to trimming and J lost 9 bases, with 12 bases between them. There are 13 residues in the CDR3. CDR3 protein: CASSTMVPSPLHF. CDR3 nucleotides: TGTGCCAGCAGCACTATGGTTCCTTCACCCCTCCACTTT.

This clonotype was observed at least ten times. In nucleotides, the CDR3 is TGTGCCAGCAGCTCAGGGACAGTCAATCAGCCCCAGCATTTT. Translating it yields CASSSGTVNQPQHF. J is TRBJ1-5 and V is TRBV7-8, with TRBD1 matching 7 bases. Germline CDR1 is SGHVS and CDR2 is FQNEAQ. With V trimmed by 4 bases and J by 3 bases, 3 bases remained unmatched. This CDR3 contains 14 residues.

This clonotype occurred many times. The V and J genes are TRBV7-6 and TRBJ1-3; 10 bases align to TRBD1. V was clipped by 2 bases and J by 8 bases; unmatched bases: 3. Germline V gives CDR1 SGHVS, CDR2 FNYEAQ. The CDR3 contains 14 residues. For the CDR3, the DNA is TGTGCCAGCAGCTTACCCGGACAGGGGGACACCATATATTTT. Amino acid sequence: CASSLPGQGDTIYF.

The genes are TRBV12-3 or TRBV12-4 and TRBJ2-7, with 8 bases aligning to TRBD2. Trimming took 4 bases from V and 0 from J; bases not matched to a gene: 2. CDR3 size: 14 residues. This CDR3 is CASSSTSGSYEQYF. In DNA form, the CDR3 reads TGTGCCAGCAGTTCCACTAGCGGCTCCTACGAGCAGTACTTC.

This clonotype was recorded at least ten times. This sequence joins TRBV25-1 and TRBJ2-3; 8 nucleotides line up with TRBD2. Germline V gene sequence: CDR1 MGHDK, CDR2 SYGVNS. CDR3 length: 16 amino acids. Unmatched junction bases numbered 6, after V lost 2 bases and J lost 2 bases. The CDR3: CASSEGISGATDTQYF. DNA of the CDR3: TGTGCCAGCAGTGAAGGGATTAGCGGGGCCACAGATACGCAGTATTTT.

V and J are TRBV6-5 and TRBJ1-6; D call uncertain. Trimming took off 4 bases at V and 10 bases at J, with 17 bases between the two ends. This CDR3 region has 15 residues. Germline CDR1 is MNHEY and CDR2 is SVGAGI. The CDR3 region has the DNA TGTGCCAGCAGTTTAGGTTTGGCGTTGCAATCACCCCTCCACTTT. Translated, it gives CASSLGLALQSPLHF.

The genes are TRBV6-6 and TRBJ2-3; no clear D gene. The CDR3 extends over 15 amino acids. Germline CDR1 and CDR2: MNHNY and SVGAGI (reference sequence). V was clipped by 6 bases and J by 1 base, with 14 bases between them. CDR3 residues: CASRIPGIRTDTQYF. Written as DNA, the CDR3 is TGTGCCAGCAGAATACCGGGCATACGCACAGATACGCAGTATTTT.

This clonotype was seen ten or more times. The chain has TRBV27 and TRBJ2-3; D might be TRBD1 or TRBD2, each matching 6 bases. Germline V lookup: CDR1 MNHEY, CDR2 SMNVEV (reference sequence). The CDR3 contains 17 residues. The V gene lost 6 bases and the J gene lost 2 bases, with 21 bases spanning the gap. DNA of the CDR3: TGTGCCAGCAGGCCGACAGGTACAGCGGACTACACAGATACGCAGTATTTT. This codes for CASRPTGTADYTDTQYF.

Many counts were recorded for this clonotype. The rearrangement uses TRBV7-9 and TRBJ2-5, with D uncertain. The germline V gene encodes CDR1 SEHNR and CDR2 FQNEAQ (reference sequence). Trimming pared 9 bases from V and 3 bases from J, leaving 11 bases between. The CDR3 has 12 residues. The CDR3 reads CASRREKETQYF. The CDR3 coding sequence is TGTGCCAGTAGGAGAGAGAAAGAGACCCAGTACTTC.

The table lists this clonotype with a few counts. This rearrangement joins TRBV10-3 to TRBJ2-1; D might be TRBD1 (5 bases). Germline values: CDR1 ENHRY, CDR2 SYGVKD. This CDR3 comprises 14 residues. V lost 11 bases to trimming and J lost 0 bases, with 14 bases between them. CDR3: CAAKDSDSYNEQFF. Written as DNA, the CDR3 is TGTGCCGCAAAAGACAGTGACTCCTACAATGAGCAGTTCTTC.

The table lists this clonotype with many counts. This rearrangement joins TRBV28 to TRBJ2-6; maybe TRBD1 (6 bases). Per the germline V gene, CDR1 is MDHEN and CDR2 is SYDVKM. V lost 5 bases, J lost 0 bases, and 14 bases lay in between. The CDR3 length is 17 residues. CDR3 sequence (DNA): TGTGCCAGCAGTCTGCGACAGGCCCGCTCTGGGGCCAACGTCCTGACTTTC. Amino acids: CASSLRQARSGANVLTF.

This clonotype has just a few counts. The chain joins TRBV16 to TRBJ2-7, with 8 nucleotides matching TRBD1. The CDR3 has 15 amino acids. Per germline, CDR1 KGHSY and CDR2 FQNENV. J gave up 2 bases and V 2 bases, and 5 bases lay outside the gene matches. CDR3 sequence (DNA): TGTGCCAGCAGCCAAAGAGGGACAGGCCCCTACGAGCAGTACTTC. It codes for CASSQRGTGPYEQYF.

This clonotype turned up a few times. The J gene is TRBJ1-1, the V gene TRBV19, with D possibly TRBD1 on 5 matching bases. The CDR3 totals 14 residues. V lost 4 bases, J lost 5 bases, and 14 bases lay in between. Germline loops: CDR1 LNHDA, CDR2 SQIVND (reference sequence). CDR3 sequence (DNA): TGTGCCAGTAGTAATTTCTCGGGGGTTACTGAAGCTTTCTTT. Translating it yields CASSNFSGVTEAFF.

The genes are TRBV30 and TRBJ1-2; D is ambiguous. The V and J ends lost 2 bases and 2 bases respectively, with 9 bases between them. The CDR3 loop spans 13 amino acids. The germline CDR1 and CDR2 sequences are GTSNPN and SVGIG (reference sequence). CDR3 bases: TGTGCCTGGAGTCTAGCAGGAAACTATGGCTACACCTTC. Its translation: CAWSLAGNYGYTF.

The chain is built from TRBV20-1 and TRBJ2-7, with TRBD2 identical over 8 bases. CDR1 and CDR2 (germline): DFQATT, SNEGSKA (reference sequence). V shed 6 bases, J shed 5 bases, and the junction held 6 bases outside the gene matches. The CDR3 consists of 12 residues. The CDR3: CSARPGGNEQYF. The CDR3 DNA sequence: TGCAGTGCAAGACCGGGAGGGAACGAGCAGTACTTC.

V and J are TRBV30 and TRBJ2-1, with D possibly TRBD2 on 6 matching bases. Trimming took 2 bases from V and 0 from J, leaving 11 bases between them. Germline V lookup: CDR1 GTSNPN, CDR2 SVGIG (reference sequence). This CDR3 contains 15 residues. The CDR3 reads CAWSPGGSSYNEQFF. The CDR3 nucleotides are TGTGCCTGGAGTCCCGGGGGAAGCTCCTACAATGAGCAGTTCTTC.

The V call is TRBV7-2, the J call TRBJ2-7; TRBD2 agrees at 8 bases. The trim removed 5 bases at V and 3 bases at J, leaving 6 bases unmatched. CDR3 length: 14 residues. Germline assignment: CDR1 SGHTA and CDR2 FQGNSA. The DNA of the CDR3 is TGTGCCAGCAGCGCGGGACTAGTAGGCTACGAGCAGTACTTC. Protein: CASSAGLVGYEQYF.

This chain links TRBV4-1 with TRBJ1-5; TRBD1 is a possible D gene (6 bases). The CDR3 spans 15 residues. With 4 bases removed from V and 0 bases from J, the gap between germline ends came to 10 bases. Germline V gene lookup returns CDR1 MGHRA and CDR2 YSYEKL. Here the CDR3 DNA reads TGCGCCAGCAGCCCCGAGGGGGATAGCAATCAGCCCCAGCATTTT. Encoded protein: CASSPEGDSNQPQHF.

The chain employs TRBV27 and TRBJ1-1; 7 bases match TRBD1. This CDR3 region has 13 residues. Germline V lookup: CDR1 MNHEY, CDR2 SMNVEV (reference sequence). Germline trimming cut 4 bases from V and 3 bases from J; bases unmatched to any gene: 2. This chain's CDR3 is CASSYRGDTEAFF. CDR3 DNA sequence: TGTGCCAGCAGTTACAGGGGTGACACTGAAGCTTTCTTT.